This is a list of T cell receptor beta chains from one sample in a study of blood T cell repertoires in COVID-19. Sequencing was performed with immunoSEQ multiplex PCR; in TCRdb, only in-frame clones are kept and a portion is missing. The table includes under 80,000 clones, around 90% detected once. The sample was peripheral blood. These receptors were taken from a human donor in a cohort sampled during active COVID-19. The CDR3 runs from the conserved cysteine through the conserved F or W. D genes are given only for firm matches. The listing skips clone size in some rows; elsewhere it reads once, few, many or a size class.

v_gene	j_gene	d_gene	abundance	CDR3aa	CDR3nt
TRBV27	TRBJ2-7	-	once	CASSLRWEAYEQYF	TGTGCCAGCAGTTTGAGGTGGGAGGCCTACGAGCAGTACTTC
TRBV5-6	TRBJ2-7	-	few	CASSLGTIRPYEQYF	TGTGCCAGCAGCCTGGGGACAATCCGTCCCTACGAGCAGTACTTC
TRBV2	TRBJ2-5	TRBD1	-	CASNRGEETQYF	TGTGCCAGCAACAGGGGGGAGGAGACCCAGTACTTC
TRBV7-6	TRBJ2-7	TRBD2	-	CASSLSAGGPGQIMYEQYF	TGTGCCAGCAGCTTGTCAGCGGGAGGGCCCGGACAAATCATGTACGAGCAGTACTTC
TRBV7-2	TRBJ2-3	-	-	CASSAYEMGPLDTQYF	TGTGCCAGCAGTGCTTATGAGATGGGGCCTTTGGATACGCAGTATTTT
TRBV7-8	TRBJ2-3	-	-	CASSFVGGIGTDTQYF	TGTGCCAGCAGCTTCGTAGGAGGAATTGGCACAGATACGCAGTATTTT
TRBV5-1	TRBJ2-5	TRBD2	-	CASSSAGTSGVETQYF	TGCGCCAGCAGCTCTGCCGGGACTAGCGGGGTGGAGACCCAGTACTTC
TRBV3-1/TRBV3-2	TRBJ2-1	-	once	CASSQVVVRYNEQFF	TGTGCCAGCAGCCAAGTTGTAGTGCGGTACAATGAGCAGTTCTTC
TRBV14	TRBJ1-2	TRBD1	once	CASSQDTGVNYGYTF	TGTGCCAGCAGCCAAGATACAGGGGTTAACTATGGCTACACCTTC
TRBV28	TRBJ2-2	TRBD1	once	CASSPGQADRGAVF	TGTGCCAGCAGCCCCGGACAGGCTGACCGGGGAGCTGTTTTT
TRBV18	TRBJ1-1	TRBD1	-	CASSPVGTVDTEAFF	TGTGCCAGCTCACCGGTAGGGACAGTAGACACTGAAGCTTTCTTT
TRBV19	TRBJ2-3	TRBD1	-	CASTPDRGLLTDTQYF	TGTGCCAGTACTCCGGACAGGGGGCTTCTCACAGATACGCAGTATTTT
TRBV19	TRBJ2-1	TRBD2	once	CASSNRLADGYNEQFF	TGTGCCAGTAGTAATAGACTAGCGGATGGATACAATGAGCAGTTCTTC
TRBV28	TRBJ2-1	TRBD2	once	CASSRSSGGPVNEQFF	TGTGCCAGCAGTCGGTCTAGCGGGGGCCCAGTGAATGAGCAGTTCTTC
TRBV28	TRBJ2-7	-	-	CASSLGRASGEQYF	TGTGCCAGCAGCCTCGGCAGGGCATCGGGCGAGCAGTACTTC
TRBV19	TRBJ2-7	-	-	CASSPSPRVYEQYF	TGTGCCAGTAGCCCCTCCCCCCGGGTCTACGAGCAGTACTTC
TRBV19	TRBJ2-7	TRBD1	-	CASSTGVNSYEQYF	TGTGCCAGTAGCACAGGGGTTAACTCCTATGAGCAGTACTTC
TRBV30	TRBJ2-5	TRBD2	-	CAWSRLAGGEETQYF	TGTGCCTGGAGTAGACTAGCGGGAGGGGAAGAGACCCAGTACTTC
TRBV7-9	TRBJ2-7	-	medium-sized	CASSLYPGPATQYEQYF	TGTGCCAGCAGTTTATATCCAGGGCCCGCTACACAATACGAGCAGTACTTC
TRBV4-1	TRBJ2-1	-	-	CASRAVSSYNEQFF	TGCGCCAGCAGAGCGGTCAGCTCCTACAATGAGCAGTTCTTC
TRBV28	TRBJ1-2	-	few	CASRDHTGNYGYTF	TGTGCCAGCAGAGACCACACAGGGAACTATGGCTACACCTTC
TRBV12-3/TRBV12-4	TRBJ1-2	TRBD1	once	CASNAAGTDGYTF	TGTGCCAGCAACGCTGCCGGGACAGATGGCTACACCTTC
TRBV5-4	TRBJ1-2	-	-	CASSFRGNYGYTF	TGTGCCAGCAGCTTTCGAGGGAACTATGGCTACACCTTC
TRBV3-1/TRBV3-2	TRBJ2-5	TRBD1	once	CASSQRDRGVRETQYF	TGTGCCAGCAGCCAAAGGGACAGGGGCGTTCGGGAGACCCAGTACTTC
TRBV18	TRBJ1-4	-	-	CASGLGGEKLFF	TGTGCCAGCGGCCTGGGAGGTGAAAAACTGTTTTTT
TRBV4-2	TRBJ1-5	-	-	CASSQVSGGLQHF	TGTGCCAGCAGCCAAGTATCGGGGGGCCTCCAGCATTTT
TRBV7-8	TRBJ2-7	-	-	CASSSLRGTYEQYF	TGTGCCAGCAGCAGCCTCAGGGGAACCTACGAGCAGTACTTC
TRBV11-1	TRBJ1-6	TRBD1	-	CASRTGQGARGPLHF	TGTGCCAGCAGGACGGGACAGGGGGCACGGGGACCCCTCCACTTT
TRBV11-2	TRBJ2-1	-	-	CASSTEFSYNEQFF	TGTGCCAGCAGCACTGAGTTCTCCTACAATGAGCAGTTCTTC
TRBV11-2	TRBJ2-1	TRBD2	-	CASSLLAERARGQFF	TGTGCCAGCAGCTTGCTAGCGGAGCGGGCTAGGGGGCAGTTCTTC
TRBV7-8	TRBJ2-3	TRBD1	-	CASSRERTGWDTQYF	TGTGCCAGCAGCCGCGAAAGGACAGGTTGGGATACGCAGTATTTT
TRBV24-1	TRBJ2-5	-	-	CATSDLIGKETQYF	TGTGCCACCAGTGATTTGATCGGGAAAGAGACCCAGTACTTC
TRBV15	TRBJ2-1	-	-	CATSRAPPLGRNEQFF	TGTGCCACCAGCAGAGCCCCCCCCCTCGGTCGGAATGAGCAGTTCTTC
TRBV24-1	TRBJ2-7	TRBD2	-	CATSGEAGAKQYF	TGTGCCACCAGTGGGGAAGCGGGGGCTAAGCAGTACTTC
TRBV3-1/TRBV3-2	TRBJ2-1	TRBD2	-	CASSHRAGSPYNEQFF	TGTGCCAGCAGCCACAGAGCGGGGAGTCCTTACAATGAGCAGTTCTTC
TRBV18	TRBJ1-3	TRBD1	-	CASSSGQVHSGNTIYF	TGTGCCAGCTCCTCCGGACAGGTACACTCTGGAAACACCATATATTTT
TRBV12-5	TRBJ2-5	-	-	CASGTTSAGETQYF	TGTGCTAGTGGTACGACATCGGCGGGGGAGACCCAGTACTTC
TRBV19	TRBJ2-3	-	-	CASSTLANPSTDTQYF	TGTGCCAGTAGTACCCTAGCGAATCCTAGCACAGATACGCAGTATTTT
TRBV7-8	TRBJ2-7	-	-	CASSLAVLGSLISYEQYF	TGTGCCAGCAGCTTAGCGGTACTCGGGAGCCTAATATCCTACGAGCAGTACTTC
TRBV5-1	TRBJ1-2	TRBD1	-	CASSLTGDYGYTF	TGCGCCAGCAGCTTAACAGGGGATTATGGCTACACCTTC
TRBV9	TRBJ2-7	-	-	CASSVGVSSSYEQYF	TGTGCCAGCAGCGTAGGTGTCTCCTCCTCCTACGAGCAGTACTTC
TRBV3-1/TRBV3-2	TRBJ2-1	-	-	CASSQGVTPGIEQFF	TGTGCCAGCAGCCAAGGCGTGACGCCGGGGATTGAGCAGTTCTTC
TRBV18	TRBJ2-2	TRBD1	-	CASSPLWTGNTGELFF	TGTGCCAGCTCCCCCTTATGGACAGGGAACACCGGGGAGCTGTTTTTT
TRBV5-1	TRBJ2-1	TRBD2	once	CASSPGTRGNEQFF	TGCGCCAGCAGCCCCGGGACTAGGGGCAATGAGCAGTTCTTC
TRBV4-1	TRBJ1-2	-	-	CASSQQGGYGYTF	TGCGCCAGCAGCCAACAGGGTGGGTATGGCTACACCTTC
TRBV5-5	TRBJ1-3	-	-	CASSFGGLSGNTIYF	TGTGCCAGCAGCTTTGGGGGGTTATCTGGAAACACCATATATTTT
TRBV25-1	TRBJ1-2	TRBD1	-	CASSVSGTVPYGYTF	TGTGCCAGCAGTGTCTCCGGGACAGTACCCTATGGCTACACCTTC
TRBV27	TRBJ1-2	TRBD1	-	CASLTGHGYTF	TGTGCCAGTTTGACAGGGCATGGCTACACCTTC
TRBV28	TRBJ2-5	TRBD1	-	CASSRSGGWSQYF	TGTGCCAGCAGCCGGTCAGGGGGCTGGTCCCAGTACTTC
TRBV18	TRBJ1-4	-	few	CASSVTATNEKLFF	TGTGCCAGCTCAGTAACTGCAACTAATGAAAAACTGTTTTTT